Following are 30 T cell receptor beta chains from one sample sequenced in a study of blood T cell repertoires in COVID-19. Sequencing was performed with immunoSEQ multiplex PCR; in TCRdb, only in-frame clones are kept and a portion is missing. The table has roughly 250,000 clones, over 75% seen once; the top ten hold over 2%. The sequenced sample was PBMCs or T cells enriched from blood (not recorded which). The receptors originated from a woman between 18 and 29 years old who had recovered from COVID-19.

The J gene is TRBJ2-2, the V gene TRBV19; 7 positions match TRBD1. Germline V CDR1 and CDR2: LNHDA, SQIVND (reference sequence). The CDR3 is 15 amino acids. The V and J ends lost 6 bases and 1 base, in that order; junction bases with no gene match: 5. CDR3 region: CASSPRDRNTGELFF. As DNA, the CDR3 is TGTGCCAGTAGCCCCAGGGACAGGAACACCGGGGAGCTGTTTTTT.

The chain links TRBV28 to TRBJ1-5, with a possible D match to TRBD1 (6 bases). Germline V gives CDR1 MDHEN, CDR2 SYDVKM. V was clipped by 5 bases and J by 6 bases, with 14 bases between them. The CDR3 has 14 residues. In DNA, the CDR3 is TGTGCCAGCAGTGTCCAAACAGGGTTTCAGCCCCAGCATTTT. It translates to CASSVQTGFQPQHF.

The V and J genes are TRBV2 and TRBJ1-1; D remains unclear. CDR1 SNHLY and CDR2 FYNNEI come from the germline V gene. V lost 6 bases to trimming and J lost 11 bases, with 13 bases between them. The CDR3 is 11 residues long. The CDR3 protein is CASRSEGAAFF. CDR3 sequence (DNA): TGTGCCAGCAGATCAGAGGGCGCCGCTTTCTTT.

This chain connects TRBV4-1 to TRBJ1-4, with 7 bases aligning to TRBD1. Trimming at V came to 5 bases and at J to 8 bases, leaving 11 bases not matched to a gene. Germline lookup yields CDR1 MGHRA and CDR2 YSYEKL. The CDR3 runs to 15 residues. The CDR3 region is CASSGRTGSWEKLFF. The CDR3 region has the DNA TGCGCCAGCAGCGGACGGACAGGCTCGTGGGAAAAACTGTTTTTT.

The chain has TRBV5-1 and TRBJ1-1; D unresolved. CDR3 length: 15 amino acids. Germline V lookup: CDR1 SGHRS, CDR2 YFSETQ. Trimming took 4 bases from V and 1 from J, leaving 14 bases between them. Here the CDR3 DNA reads TGCGCCAGCAGCCCTGGCGGCTTTGGGAACACTGAAGCTTTCTTT. Its translation is CASSPGGFGNTEAFF.

In its sample, this clone was seen once. The CDR3 is CASSQGGPYTEAFF. The CDR3 bases are TGTGCCAGCAGTCAGGGGGGCCCGTACACTGAAGCTTTCTTT. This sequence joins TRBV2 and TRBJ1-1, with TRBD1 matching 7 bases. V lost 5 bases, J lost 3 bases, and 6 bases stayed unmatched. The CDR3 consists of 14 residues. Looked up from germline, CDR1 is SNHLY and CDR2 is FYNNEI.

The gene calls are TRBV7-2 and TRBJ2-1; TRBD1 might be the D (6 bases). The CDR3 is made up of 16 amino acids. V was trimmed by 7 bases and J by 3 bases, leaving 19 bases between them. CDR1 is SGHTA, CDR2 FQGNSA, per germline. In DNA form, the CDR3 reads TGTGCCAGCACTCTAGGGGGTCCGGGATTCTACAATGAGCAGTTCTTC. Translation gives CASTLGGPGFYNEQFF.

The genes are TRBV19 and TRBJ1-1; possibly TRBD1 for D (5 bases). The CDR3 is 13 residues long. Germline V lookup: CDR1 LNHDA, CDR2 SQIVND (reference sequence). Trimming shortened V by 3 bases and J by 4 bases, and 9 bases separated the two germline ends. CDR3: CASSIGRGTEAFF. The CDR3 DNA reads as TGTGCCAGTAGTATTGGTAGGGGCACTGAAGCTTTCTTT.

This clone was seen a single time. V and J are TRBV28 and TRBJ2-5; TRBD1 matches 7 bases. CDR1 MDHEN and CDR2 SYDVKM come from the germline V gene. The ends lost 4 bases at V and 4 bases at J; junction bases unmatched: 12. The CDR3 length is 16 residues. The CDR3 DNA reads as TGTGCCAGCAGTTCTCCGGGACAGAGGGATAGAGAGACCCAGTACTTC. As protein: CASSSPGQRDRETQYF.

This clone has a single count. The CDR3 DNA is TGTGCCAGCGCCGGGACAGGGTCTTACGAGCAGTACTTC. It is translated as CASAGTGSYEQYF. V usage is TRBV9 and J usage is TRBJ2-7; the match to TRBD1 covers 9 bases. Germline CDR1 and CDR2: SGDLS and YYNGEE. V lost 7 bases, J lost 4 bases, and 6 bases stayed unmatched. CDR3 size: 13 residues.

The rearrangement joins TRBV28 to TRBJ1-4; maybe TRBD1 (6 bases). Germline assignment: CDR1 MDHEN and CDR2 SYDVKM. V lost 6 bases to trimming and J lost 8 bases, with 13 bases between them. CDR3 length: 13 amino acids. In DNA, the CDR3 is TGTGCCAGCAGCAACAGGGCGAGGGAAAAACTGTTTTTT. Amino acid sequence: CASSNRAREKLFF.

The chain has TRBV10-3 and TRBJ2-5; 10 bases agree with TRBD1. The CDR3 spans 16 residues. Germline V gene sequence: CDR1 ENHRY, CDR2 SYGVKD. The V segment lost 5 bases and the J segment 4 bases; nucleotides outside the gene matches: 10. CDR3 DNA: TGTGCCATCAGTTCCCCTCGACAGGGGGCCGGAGAGACCCAGTACTTC. It encodes CAISSPRQGAGETQYF.

The rearrangement links TRBV9 to TRBJ2-7; weak D call: TRBD1 (7 bases). The CDR3 spans 15 residues. Germline V lookup: CDR1 SGDLS, CDR2 YYNGEE. V lost 4 bases and J 3 bases, leaving 17 bases between the germline ends. The CDR3, as DNA: TGTGCCAGCAGCCCCGCAGGGGGGCTGAACTACGAGCAGTACTTC. Protein: CASSPAGGLNYEQYF.

The chain uses TRBV20-1 and TRBJ2-3, with 10 bases identical to TRBD2. The CDR3 is 14 residues long. V gave up 3 bases and J gave up 5 bases; unmatched junction bases: 5. Germline loops: CDR1 DFQATT, CDR2 SNEGSKA (reference sequence). CDR3 DNA: TGCAGTGCTAGTACTAGCGGGGTGGTAGATACGCAGTATTTT. Translation gives CSASTSGVVDTQYF.

The chain carries TRBV19 and TRBJ1-1; D is possibly TRBD1 (5 bases). Looked up from germline, CDR1 is LNHDA and CDR2 is SQIVND (reference sequence). Trimming shortened V by 5 bases and J by 4 bases, and 11 bases separated the two germline ends. This CDR3 region has 13 residues. The CDR3 DNA follows: TGTGCCAGTAGTGACGGGGGGGGCACTGAAGCTTTCTTT. This gives the protein CASSDGGGTEAFF.

This rearrangement joins TRBV7-9 to TRBJ1-1; TRBD1 is a possible D gene (6 bases). CDR1 is SEHNR, CDR2 FQNEAQ, per germline (reference sequence). This CDR3 is built from 12 residues. Trimming took 5 bases from V and 7 from J, leaving 11 bases between them. The CDR3 DNA is TGTGCCAGCAGCCGTCGGACAGATGAAGCTTTCTTT. It codes for CASSRRTDEAFF. Based on the CDR3 plus reference TRBV7-9 and TRBJ1-1, the full variable domain is DTGVSQNPRHKITKRGQNVTFRCDPISEHNRLYWYRQTLGQGPEFLTYFQNEAQLEKSRLLSDRFSAERPKGSFSTLEIQRTEQGDSAMYLCASSRRTDEAFFGQGTRLTVV.

The V and J genes are TRBV9 and TRBJ2-3; 11 bases are shared with TRBD2. Germline V gene lookup returns CDR1 SGDLS and CDR2 YYNGEE. This CDR3 spans 17 amino acids. V trimming: 4 bases; J trimming: 0 bases; junction bases outside the gene matches: 7. CDR3 region: CASSPFLAGGSTDTQYF. The DNA of the CDR3 is TGTGCCAGCAGCCCTTTCCTAGCGGGGGGTAGCACAGATACGCAGTATTTT.

The genes are TRBV3-1 (or the pseudogene TRBV3-2) and TRBJ1-3; D call uncertain. This CDR3 comprises 14 residues. The germline CDR1 and CDR2 sequences are LGHDT and YNNKEL (reference sequence). The germline V and J ends were trimmed by 3 bases and 4 bases, with 10 bases remaining between them. CDR3 sequence: CASSQSQRGNTIYF. The CDR3 nucleotides are TGTGCCAGCAGCCAGTCGCAGCGCGGAAACACCATATATTTT.

This sequence joins TRBV7-9 and TRBJ2-2; the D gene is possibly TRBD2 (6 bases). Germline loops: CDR1 SEHNR, CDR2 FQNEAQ (reference sequence). Deletions cut 5 bases from V and 7 bases from J, with 20 bases between. This CDR3 spans 16 amino acids. The CDR3 protein is CASSIRDLGTVGELFF. CDR3 in DNA: TGTGCCAGCAGCATACGGGACTTGGGAACGGTCGGGGAGCTGTTTTTT.

The V call is TRBV6-5, the J call TRBJ2-5; 8 bases agree with TRBD2. Germline CDR1 reads MNHEY; CDR2 reads SVGAGI. This CDR3 comprises 14 residues. Losses at the gene ends were 5 bases for V and 5 bases for J; bases not matched to a gene: 7. The CDR3, as DNA: TGTGCCAGCAGTACCGGACTAGCCTCGGAGACCCAGTACTTC. This encodes CASSTGLASETQYF.

V is TRBV6-5 and J is TRBJ2-7; the D gene is possibly TRBD1 (5 bases). Trimming shortened V by 10 bases and J by 5 bases, and 24 bases separated the two germline ends. The CDR3 consists of 15 residues. CDR1 and CDR2 from the germline V gene are MNHEY and SVGAGI. The chain's CDR3 is CATNRWGSVLDEQYF. The CDR3 coding sequence is TGTGCCACCAACCGTTGGGGCAGTGTATTGGACGAGCAGTACTTC.

J is TRBJ1-1 and V is TRBV29-1; D perhaps matches TRBD1 (5 bases). Germline V gene sequence: CDR1 SQVTM, CDR2 ANQGSEA. The CDR3 extends over 12 amino acids. V shed 6 bases and J shed 11 bases, with 19 bases lying between them. CDR3 nucleotides: TGCAGCGTCCATTCTCCCGGGACTAGGGCTTTCTTT. It encodes CSVHSPGTRAFF.

The V gene is TRBV10-3, the J gene TRBJ1-1; D is undetermined. The CDR3 spans 11 residues. CDR1 is ENHRY and CDR2 is SYGVKD in the germline V gene. V lost 6 bases and J 3 bases, leaving 5 bases between the germline ends. CDR3 bases: TGTGCCATCAGGGGAGACACTGAAGCTTTCTTT. Its protein product is CAIRGDTEAFF.

The J gene is TRBJ2-7, the V gene TRBV11-2; maybe TRBD1 (6 bases). V shed 5 bases and J shed 0 bases, with 8 bases lying between them. The CDR3 length is 13 residues. The V gene's germline CDR1 is SGHAT and CDR2 FQNNGV. The CDR3 loop is CASSRQASYEQYF. The CDR3, as DNA: TGTGCCAGCAGCCGACAGGCCTCCTACGAGCAGTACTTC.

V gene TRBV5-1 combines with J gene TRBJ1-2, with D possibly TRBD1 on 6 matching bases. The CDR3 has 13 amino acids. The germline gives CDR1 SGHRS, CDR2 YFSETQ. Trimming removed 4 bases from V and 8 bases from J, with 15 bases in between. CDR3: CASSARPGVGYTF. The CDR3 region has the DNA TGCGCCAGCAGCGCCAGGCCAGGGGTCGGCTACACCTTC.

This sequence joins TRBV7-9 and TRBJ2-5, with TRBD1 matching 7 bases. With 0 bases clipped from V and 4 bases from J, the junction kept 8 bases outside the gene matches. Germline-derived CDR1 and CDR2 are SEHNR and FQNEAQ (reference sequence). The CDR3 covers 16 residues. CDR3 DNA sequence: TGTGCCAGCAGCTTAGCGTCAGGGGGTGATTTAGAGACCCAGTACTTC. It codes for CASSLASGGDLETQYF.

V and J are TRBV6-5 and TRBJ2-1; D is unresolved. V shed 6 bases and J shed 4 bases, with 7 bases lying between them. From germline, CDR1 is MNHEY and CDR2 SVGAGI. The CDR3 is 12 amino acids. Here the CDR3 reads CASSNKYNEQFF. The CDR3 DNA reads TGTGCCAGCAGCAACAAATACAATGAGCAGTTCTTC.

The chain joins TRBV6-1 to TRBJ2-5; 7 bases are a match to TRBD2. Germline trimming cut 2 bases from V and 4 bases from J; bases unmatched to any gene: 4. The CDR3 contains 14 residues. Germline V gene data show CDR1 as MNHNS and CDR2 as SASEGT. The CDR3 DNA follows: TGTGCCAGCAGTGAAAGCGGACTAGTAGAGACCCAGTACTTC. As protein: CASSESGLVETQYF.

This chain's CDR3 is CASSLVVRTSGGATDTQYF. DNA for the CDR3: TGTGCCAGCAGCTTAGTTGTTCGTACTAGCGGGGGGGCCACAGATACGCAGTATTTT. This chain connects TRBV11-3 to TRBJ2-3; 13 nucleotides align to TRBD2. Germline V gene sequence: CDR1 SGHNT, CDR2 YENEEA. Germline trimming cut 1 base from V and 2 bases from J; bases unmatched to any gene: 9. The CDR3 length is 19 residues.

The chain has TRBV7-6 and TRBJ2-2, with 10 nucleotides matching TRBD2. This CDR3 has 17 amino acids. The trim removed 1 base at V and 4 bases at J, leaving 6 bases unmatched. Germline assignment: CDR1 SGHVS and CDR2 FNYEAQ. The CDR3 bases are TGTGCCAGCAGCTTAGTCCTAGCGGGGGCCGGCACCGGGGAGCTGTTTTTT. Translated: CASSLVLAGAGTGELFF.